A selection of T cell receptor beta chains follows, all from one sample in a study of response to subunit inactivated influenza vaccine. Each CDR3 protein is one row after TCRdb ran MiXCR on the RT-PCR reads. The sample has 700,000 to 900,000 distinct CDR3 sequences, approximately 21% seen once. The specimen comprised PBMCs from blood, sampled 4 to 6 days after vaccination. Receptor source: a man between 50 and 59 years old who received an inactivated influenza vaccine. Each CDR3 is given with its conserved first and last residue. D genes are given only for firm matches. Size is omitted from some rows. Given values are once, few, many or a class for expanded clones.

V gene	J gene	D gene	clone size	CDR3 DNA	CDR3 protein
TRBV29-1	TRBJ2-7	NA	few	TGCAGCGTTGCTCAGCGCTACGAGCAGTACTTC	CSVAQRYEQYF
TRBV20-1	TRBJ2-5	TRBD1	NA	TGCAGTGCTCTCCGGGGACAGGCGAAGGAGACCCAGTACTTC	CSALRGQAKETQYF
TRBV2	TRBJ2-7	NA	few	TGTGCCAGCAGTGCCTTCCAAAGCTCCTACGAGCAGTACTTC	CASSAFQSSYEQYF
TRBV5-1	TRBJ2-1	TRBD2	few	TGCGCCAGCAGCTTTGTGACTAGCGGGATAAATGAGCAGTTCTTC	CASSFVTSGINEQFF
TRBV24-1	TRBJ2-3	TRBD1	few	TGTGCCACCAGTGACCCGGGACAGGGGACAGATACGCAGTATTTT	CATSDPGQGTDTQYF
TRBV12-3/TRBV12-4	TRBJ1-1	TRBD1	few	TGTGCCAGCAGTCCAACAGGGGGCCTATCTGAAGCTTTCTTT	CASSPTGGLSEAFF
TRBV3-1	TRBJ2-4	TRBD2	few	TGTGCCAGCAGCGCTGGACTAGCGGGGGGGCCGACCCAAAACATTCAGTACTTC	CASSAGLAGGPTQNIQYF
TRBV7-8	TRBJ2-1	TRBD2	NA	TGTGCCAGCAGCTTATGGGGACTAGCGGGGGGGCAGTATGAGCAGTTCTTC	CASSLWGLAGGQYEQFF
TRBV3-1	TRBJ2-7	TRBD2	NA	TGTGCCAGCAGCAAAAGAGCGGCGGGAGGGTCCTACGAGCAGTACTTC	CASSKRAAGGSYEQYF
TRBV7-2	TRBJ2-5	TRBD2	NA	TGTGCCAGCAGCACAGGACTAGTGGAGACCCAGTACTTC	CASSTGLVETQYF
TRBV18	TRBJ2-2	TRBD2	NA	TGTGCCAGCTCGCTAACCCCAGGAGCGGGGTCGAACACCGGGGAGCTGTTTTTT	CASSLTPGAGSNTGELFF
TRBV10-3	TRBJ2-3	NA	few	TGTGCCATCAGTGATGAGAGAGATACGCAGTATTTT	CAISDERDTQYF
TRBV20-1	TRBJ2-3	TRBD1	few	TGCAGTGCTAGTGGTGGGGACAGGGCTTTTCCAGATACGCAGTATTTT	CSASGGDRAFPDTQYF
TRBV4-3	TRBJ2-2	NA	few	TGCGCCAGCAGCCAAGATATGAGCGGGAACACCGGGGAGCTGTTTTTT	CASSQDMSGNTGELFF
TRBV12-3/TRBV12-4	TRBJ2-5	TRBD2	NA	TGTGCCAGCAGACTAGCGGGAGAGACCCAGTACTTC	CASRLAGETQYF
TRBV6-5	TRBJ2-5	TRBD1	NA	TGTGCCAGCAGTTACTCGACAGGGCGGGAGACCCAGTACTTC	CASSYSTGRETQYF
TRBV7-9	TRBJ2-1	NA	NA	TGTGCCAGCAGCAGACTCCCAGGAGCGGCGAATTTCAATGAGCAGTTCTTC	CASSRLPGAANFNEQFF
TRBV20-1	TRBJ2-1	TRBD2	NA	TGCAGTGCTAGAGGGACTAGCGGGGAACCCAATGAGCAGTTCTTC	CSARGTSGEPNEQFF
TRBV28	TRBJ2-7	NA	NA	TGTGCCAGCAGTTTTGACCGGGGGCGGATTTACGAGCAGTACTTC	CASSFDRGRIYEQYF
TRBV6-1	TRBJ2-7	TRBD1	many	TGTGCCAGCAGCCCGGGACAGGGGATATCCGAGCAGTACTTC	CASSPGQGISEQYF
TRBV6-5	TRBJ2-5	NA	NA	TGTGCCAGCAGTTACTCGTCGGCTCACGGGGAGACCCAGTACTTC	CASSYSSAHGETQYF
TRBV28	TRBJ2-1	NA	NA	TGTGCCAGCAGTTCCACAGCGGACGAGCAGTTCTTC	CASSSTADEQFF
TRBV12-3/TRBV12-4	TRBJ1-1	NA	NA	TGTGCCAGCAGTCAGTGGAACACTGAAGCTTTCTTT	CASSQWNTEAFF
TRBV18	TRBJ2-1	NA	many	TGTGCCAGCAGCCCGGGACGTAGCTCCTACAATGAGCAGTTCTTC	CASSPGRSSYNEQFF
TRBV19	TRBJ1-1	NA	NA	TGTGCCAGTAGTAAAGGGACACCTGGGGCTGAAGCTTTCTTT	CASSKGTPGAEAFF
TRBV7-2	TRBJ1-4	TRBD1	NA	TGTGCCAGCAGCGCACGCGACAGGGGGCGCGTGGAAAAACTGTTTTTT	CASSARDRGRVEKLFF
TRBV10-3	TRBJ2-3	NA	NA	TGTGCCATCAGTGAGCTAGGTCAGGGAGACGTGGATACGCAGTATTTT	CAISELGQGDVDTQYF
TRBV4-3	TRBJ1-4	TRBD1	many	TGCGCCAGCAGCCCAGGGGGGATAAATGAAAAACTGTTTTTT	CASSPGGINEKLFF